This T cell receptor (beta chain) was observed in a study of metastatic and nonmetastatic thyroid tumors. Study-level information: Where malignant and benign thyroid patients were concerned, repertoires were compared across blood and tumor or nodule tissue.

No treatment had been given to any patient before thyroid surgery. TCRdb re-called the PCR reads through MiXCR. The table records some 84,000 clones, around 7.8% of them present only once. General observations from the study: Patients with malignant thyroid tumors reportedly had significantly higher TCR beta diversity than those with benign nodules, in blood and tumor.

CDR3 length: 11 residues. The germline gives CDR1 SNHLY, CDR2 FYNNEI. V lost 4 bases and J 5 bases, leaving 5 bases between the germline ends. Notes on this clone: Its specificity is unknown.

The chain is built from TRBV2 and TRBJ2-5, with unresolved D. The sequence came from a female donor with papillary thyroid cancer or a benign thyroid nodule (not recorded which). Some clones in this sample may be carry-over from other donors' samples. Specimen: blood. DNA for the CDR3: TGTGCCAGCAGTGTTGCGGAGACCCAGTACTTC. It is translated as CASSVAETQYF.